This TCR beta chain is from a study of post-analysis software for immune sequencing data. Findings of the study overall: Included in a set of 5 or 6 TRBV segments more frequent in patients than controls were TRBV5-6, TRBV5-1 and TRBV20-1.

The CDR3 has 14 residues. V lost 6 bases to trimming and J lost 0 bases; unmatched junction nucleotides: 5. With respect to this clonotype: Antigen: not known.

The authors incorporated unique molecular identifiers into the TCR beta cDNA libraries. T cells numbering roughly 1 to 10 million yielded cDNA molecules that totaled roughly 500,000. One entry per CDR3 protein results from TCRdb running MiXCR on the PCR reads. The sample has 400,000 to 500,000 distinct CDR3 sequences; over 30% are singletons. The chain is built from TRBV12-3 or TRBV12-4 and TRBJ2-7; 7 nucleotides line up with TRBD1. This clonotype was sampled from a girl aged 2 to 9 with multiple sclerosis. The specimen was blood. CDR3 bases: TGTGCCAGCAGGCCCGGGACAGTCTCCTACGAGCAGTACTTC. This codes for CASRPGTVSYEQYF.